The clone carrying this T cell receptor (beta chain) has a handful of counts. Antigen: not known. TCRdb reprocessed the 5' RACE reads via MiXCR and lists one record per CDR3 protein. Seen here are 140,000 to 150,000 distinct CDR3 sequences, about 7% observed once, and the top ten hold under 0.8%. The sample originates from a study of T cells after yellow fever vaccination. Whole-study findings and limits: At around 95% for CD4 and just over 85% for CD8, most primary-vaccination clones showed up again after the booster. Across the CD4 and CD8 compartments, a small share of clonotypes was present in both. The secondary response was weaker but peaked faster, day 5 versus 15.

With 6 bases removed from V and 0 bases from J, the gap between germline ends came to 15 bases. CDR1 and CDR2 (germline): DFQATT, SNEGSKA (reference sequence). The CDR3 is made up of 14 amino acids. Sequencing was performed on CD4+ T cells sorted from PBMCs, taken 10 days after the yellow fever booster vaccination. The source is a man aged 30-40 years who received the YFV17D yellow fever vaccine. The gene calls are TRBV20-1 and TRBJ2-7; D may be TRBD1 or TRBD2 (6 bases each). As DNA, the CDR3 is TGCAGTGCAGGGGCGTGGGGGGCCTCCTACGAGCAGTACTTC. Its translation is CSAGAWGASYEQYF.